This T cell receptor beta chain was sequenced for a study of cytomegalovirus exposure and HLA in healthy donors. Worth noting for this clone: What it recognizes is unknown.

The PCR employed 60 Vbeta primers together with 13 Jbeta primers. In the authors' workflow: There were about 86 million unique TCR beta chains by a later count, and 10 million to 12 million of them were shared. Repertoires were generated with immunoSEQ multiplex PCR, while TCRdb's copy carries only in-frame clones and drops some. V and J calls and clone size are those listed in that table; D and trimming were worked out from the DNA. The sample has tens of thousands of clones; 60% to 80% are singletons. Germline assignment: CDR1 SGHRS and CDR2 YFSETQ. V was shortened by 1 base and J by 1 base, with 9 bases between the two germline ends. This CDR3 has 15 amino acids. General observations from the study: Segments of the TCR beta V type were, in most cases, productive about 90% or about 30% of the time in an earlier analysis. The authors later found TCR association rates varying by HLA locus, with DRB1 most and HLA-C fewest. The classifier was said to identify cytomegalovirus status with high specificity and sensitivity.

The chain links TRBV5-1 to TRBJ2-1; D remains ambiguous. This sequence was found in a woman in her thirties or forties in good health and CMV-seropositive. The sequencing sample was made of PBMCs. The CDR3 nucleotides are TGCGCCAGCAGCTTGCCGCCGAGTTCCTACAATGAGCAGTTCTTC. Translated, it gives CASSLPPSSYNEQFF.